A selection of T cell receptor beta chains follows, all from one sample in a study of blood T cells in healthy people across ages. In TCRdb, the 5' RACE reads were re-called with MiXCR into one record per CDR3 protein. The sample records about a million distinct CDR3 sequences, 45% to 60% being singletons. The material sequenced was blood. The receptor source for this set is a woman between 55 and 75 years old in good health. CDR3s include the opening cysteine and the closing phenylalanine or tryptophan. D genes are given only for firm matches. A row's size may be missing; if present it is once, few, many or a size class.

j_call v_call clone_size d_call cdr3_nt cdr3_aa
TRBJ2-7 TRBV20-1 few TRBD1 TGCAGTGCTAGGGGACAGCCTTCCTACGAGCAGTACTTC CSARGQPSYEQYF
TRBJ2-3 TRBV6-2/TRBV6-3 many . TGTGCCAGCAGTTACTCGGAAAGATTAAGCACAGATACGCAGTATTTT CASSYSERLSTDTQYF
TRBJ2-3 TRBV20-1 . . TGCAGTGCTAGCCCCCGGGCTCTCACAGATACGCAGTATTTT CSASPRALTDTQYF
TRBJ2-4 TRBV20-1 . TRBD1 TGCAGTGCTTCCCCGACCCCGACAGGGGAGGACATTCAGTACTTC CSASPTPTGEDIQYF
TRBJ2-1 TRBV4-2 . TRBD2 TGTGCCAGCAGGTCGACTAGCGGGAGCTCCTACAATGAGCAGTTCTTC CASRSTSGSSYNEQFF
TRBJ1-1 TRBV2 . TRBD1 TGTGCCAGCAGTGAAGCGCATATAGGGGAAGACAGGGGGAACACTGAAGCTTTCTTT CASSEAHIGEDRGNTEAFF
TRBJ2-1 TRBV21-1 . . TGTGCCAGCAGACCTGGGCTAGCGGGAGAGGGTGAGCAGTTCTTC CASRPGLAGEGEQFF
TRBJ2-7 TRBV9 few . TGTGCCAGCAGCGTAGGGACTACTTCCTACGAGCAGTACTTC CASSVGTTSYEQYF
TRBJ2-2 TRBV28 . . TGTGCCAGCAGCCCACCGACAGTCAACAACGGGGAGCTGTTTTTT CASSPPTVNNGELFF
TRBJ2-7 TRBV3-1 few TRBD1 TGTGCCAGCAGCCAAGGCCCGGGACAGGGACCCGCCTACGAGCAGTACTTC CASSQGPGQGPAYEQYF
TRBJ2-7 TRBV6-1 . TRBD1 TGTGCCAGCAGTAAGACAGGGTTCTCCTACGAGCAGTACTTC CASSKTGFSYEQYF
TRBJ2-3 TRBV7-2 few TRBD2 TGTGCCAGCACTACAAGGGGACTAGCGGCCCCACAAGCGCAGTATTTT CASTTRGLAAPQAQYF
TRBJ2-1 TRBV20-1 . . TGCAGTGCCACCAGGGTAAGCGACGACAATGAGCGGTTCTTC CSATRVSDDNERFF
TRBJ1-5 TRBV29-1 few TRBD1 TGCAGCGTTGCATCAGGGGGCGTCGGTCAGCCCCAGCATTTT CSVASGGVGQPQHF
TRBJ2-1 TRBV20-1 . . TGCAGTGTGTCGGCCAGCCCCTACAATGAGCAGTTCTTC CSVSASPYNEQFF
TRBJ2-3 TRBV27 few . TGTGCCAGCAGTTTTCATGGGAGCACAGATACGCAGTATTTT CASSFHGSTDTQYF
TRBJ1-5 TRBV12-3/TRBV12-4 few . TGTGCCAGCAGTTCCGTTCGTGGTCAGCCCCAGCATTTT CASSSVRGQPQHF
TRBJ2-7 TRBV18 few TRBD1 TGTGCCAGCTCACCAAGGCCGGGACAGGGTGTCAACGAGCAGTACTTC CASSPRPGQGVNEQYF
TRBJ1-4 TRBV7-9 . . TGTGCCAGCAGCTTAGCGCTAAGAGGGGGTCCTAATGAAAAACTGTTTTTT CASSLALRGGPNEKLFF
TRBJ2-1 TRBV9 . . TGTGCCAGCAGCGTGAACACCGTATACAATGAGCAGTTCTTC CASSVNTVYNEQFF
TRBJ2-7 TRBV18 few . TGTGCCAGCTCAGCCGGGGGCCGGGACGAGCAGTACTTC CASSAGGRDEQYF
TRBJ2-5 TRBV20-1 . . TGCAGTGCTAGATCCCCTTTGGCGGACGAGACCCAGTACTTC CSARSPLADETQYF
TRBJ2-3 TRBV11-2 . . TGTGCCAGCAGCTTTCGGGTCGCGGGCCCCAGGAATACGCAGTATTTT CASSFRVAGPRNTQYF
TRBJ1-1 TRBV29-1 many . TGCAGCGTTGCCGGGACCGCAAACGAAGCTTTCTTT CSVAGTANEAFF
TRBJ2-1 TRBV29-1 few TRBD1 TGCAGCTTATCCGGGACAGGAAGACCAGAGCAGTTCTTC CSLSGTGRPEQFF
TRBJ2-5 TRBV29-1 few . TGCAGCGTGACCAACAGGGTCTGGGACAACGCATTAAGTTCTTTATTAGAGACCCAGTACTTC CSVTNRVWDNALSSLLETQYF
TRBJ2-7 TRBV7-2 . TRBD2 TGTGCCAGCAGCCTCCGGACTAGTCTTACCTACGAGCAGTACTTC CASSLRTSLTYEQYF
TRBJ2-7 TRBV10-3 few TRBD1 TGTGCCATCAGTAGCCGGGACAGGGGTCTTTACGAGCAGTACTTC CAISSRDRGLYEQYF
TRBJ2-3 TRBV27 few TRBD1 TGTGCCAGCAGTGCACTGCCCGGGACAGAAACTGATACGCAGTATTTT CASSALPGTETDTQYF
TRBJ2-3 TRBV5-1 . . TGCGCCAGCAGCTTTTCGGGTTCCCCTAGCACAGATACGCAGTATTTT CASSFSGSPSTDTQYF
TRBJ1-1 TRBV30 . TRBD1 TGTGCCTGGAGTGCGGACAGGGGCCCTGAAGCTTTCTTT CAWSADRGPEAFF
TRBJ2-1 TRBV29-1 . TRBD2 TGCAGCGTTGAAGGTCCGGCTAGCGGGAGGGCCTACAATGAGCAGTTCTTC CSVEGPASGRAYNEQFF
TRBJ2-7 TRBV7-2 . . TGTGCCAGCAGCGAAGGGACACTAGCGTCCTACGAGCAGTACTTC CASSEGTLASYEQYF
TRBJ2-3 TRBV5-5 . . TGTGCCAGCAGCTTGGTGGGGCAGGGCACAGATACGCAGTATTTT CASSLVGQGTDTQYF
TRBJ2-7 TRBV27 . . TGTGCCTGCAGTTTGACATTCTCCGACTTCTACGAGCAGTACTTC CACSLTFSDFYEQYF